The 13 T cell receptor beta chains presented below share a single source sample, sequenced in a study of T cells expressing NK-cell markers. Reanalyzing the 5' RACE reads, TCRdb keeps one entry per CDR3 protein, without DNA. Its table lists fewer than 400,000 distinct CDR3 sequences. The sample consisted of blood T cells: a sorted CD56 or NKG2C T cell subset, CD4+ or CD8+ T cells, or bulk PBMC T cells (not recorded which). These receptors were collected from a man between 18 and 69 years old in good health.

The rearrangement links TRBV28 to TRBJ2-5. Germline V lookup: CDR1 MDHEN, CDR2 SYDVKM. This CDR3 contains 17 residues. CDR3: CASRLAGEILYQETQYF.

The chain links TRBV7-9 to TRBJ2-2; TCRdb lists TRBD1, though no DNA is available to test this call. The CDR3 is 17 residues long. Germline V gene data show CDR1 as SEHNR and CDR2 as FQNEAQ (reference sequence). The CDR3 loop is CASSLLASGGNTGELFF. The full variable domain, in which reference TRBV7-9 and TRBJ2-2 provide the parts outside the CDR3, is DTGVSQNPRHKITKRGQNVTFRCDPISEHNRLYWYRQTLGQGPEFLTYFQNEAQLEKSRLLSDRFSAERPKGSFSTLEIQRTEQGDSAMYLCASSLLASGGNTGELFFGEGSRLTVL.

The chain recombines TRBV2 with TRBJ1-2; TCRdb's assignment of TRBD1 cannot be checked, as there is no DNA. Germline V lookup: CDR1 SNHLY, CDR2 FYNNEI. The CDR3 is 14 amino acids. CDR3 amino acids: CASSDWGQRYGYTF.

The gene calls are TRBV2 and TRBJ1-6; the D call of TRBD1 rests on TCRdb alone, since no DNA is present to check it. From germline, CDR1 is SNHLY and CDR2 FYNNEI. This CDR3 is built from 13 residues. CDR3 protein: CASTTGVSSPLHF.

The chain joins TRBV5-1 to TRBJ2-3; TCRdb designates TRBD2, a call that cannot be tested without DNA. This CDR3 is built from 17 residues. Germline loops: CDR1 SGHRS, CDR2 YFSETQ. CDR3 protein: CASSLWASLAGTDTQYF.

This chain uses TRBV5-1 with TRBJ1-6. Germline CDR1 SGHRS, CDR2 YFSETQ. The CDR3 is 13 amino acids. This CDR3 reads CASSLDSLDPLHF.

The chain carries TRBV4-2 and TRBJ2-2; lacking DNA, the TRBD2 call made by TCRdb goes unchecked. The CDR3 totals 16 residues. CDR1 and CDR2 from the germline V gene are LGHNA and YNFKEQ. CDR3 residues: CASSQSTSGGSGELFF.

This rearrangement joins TRBV20-1 to TRBJ2-5. The CDR3 length is 13 residues. Germline CDR1 DFQATT, CDR2 SNEGSKA (reference sequence). The CDR3 protein is CSAKLGSRETQYF.

This chain links TRBV2 with TRBJ2-5; TCRdb returns TRBD1, unconfirmable since there is no DNA. The CDR3 runs 14 residues. Germline CDR1 reads SNHLY; CDR2 reads FYNNEI. Here the CDR3 reads CASSEAGAAVTQYF.

The V gene is TRBV24-1, the J gene TRBJ1-5. This CDR3 contains 15 residues. Germline lookup yields CDR1 KGHDR and CDR2 SFDVKD. The CDR3 sequence is CATWPARVGNQPQHF.

The chain uses TRBV5-1 and TRBJ2-5; TCRdb calls TRBD1, which cannot be checked without DNA. Per germline, CDR1 SGHRS and CDR2 YFSETQ. The CDR3 loop spans 18 amino acids. The CDR3 sequence: CASSLYTTGTPSQETQYF.

The rearrangement joins TRBV9 to TRBJ2-1; without DNA, the TCRdb call of TRBD1 cannot be checked. CDR3 length: 15 residues. The germline V gene encodes CDR1 SGDLS and CDR2 YYNGEE. The CDR3 is CASTQQVAAYNEQFF.

The V gene is TRBV20-1, the J gene TRBJ1-4. Germline assignment: CDR1 DFQATT and CDR2 SNEGSKA (reference sequence). CDR3 length equals 14 residues. The chain's CDR3 is CSARGFGTNEKLFF.